This is a list of T cell receptor beta chains from one sample in a study of blood T cell repertoires in COVID-19. Measured with immunoSEQ multiplex PCR; TCRdb has only the in-frame clones, and not every one. The sample consists of about 360,000 clones, around 90% of them appearing once. Sequencing input: peripheral blood. The receptor set was obtained from a human donor in a cohort sampled during active COVID-19. CDR3s include the opening cysteine and the closing phenylalanine or tryptophan. The order of the fields is CDR3 protein, J gene, V gene.

CDR3aa: CASSQAGGTGEVHNYGYTF
j_gene: TRBJ1-2
v_gene: TRBV4-1

CDR3aa: CASSLGRGAFF
j_gene: TRBJ1-1
v_gene: TRBV28

CDR3aa: CASSLGGKNYEQYF
j_gene: TRBJ2-7
v_gene: TRBV5-6

CDR3aa: CASSIADPTDTQYF
j_gene: TRBJ2-3
v_gene: TRBV5-1

CDR3aa: CSASQPGTSGSTDTQYF
j_gene: TRBJ2-3
v_gene: TRBV20-1

CDR3aa: CASSVAAGRTTDTQYF
j_gene: TRBJ2-3
v_gene: TRBV9

CDR3aa: CASSPFGQGYQETQYF
j_gene: TRBJ2-5
v_gene: TRBV7-9

CDR3aa: CASSRQGNTGELFF
j_gene: TRBJ2-2
v_gene: TRBV5-1

CDR3aa: CASSPSHLNTGELFF
j_gene: TRBJ2-2
v_gene: TRBV5-1

CDR3aa: CASRYQGASYEQYF
j_gene: TRBJ2-7
v_gene: TRBV28

CDR3aa: CATSIGQGAYEQYF
j_gene: TRBJ2-7
v_gene: TRBV15

CDR3aa: CASSAREISYNEQFF
j_gene: TRBJ2-1
v_gene: TRBV9

CDR3aa: CASSQPGTGGEYNSPLHF
j_gene: TRBJ1-6
v_gene: TRBV4-2

CDR3aa: CASSHSTQGSPLHF
j_gene: TRBJ1-6
v_gene: TRBV5-8

CDR3aa: CASSPETGFGNNEQFF
j_gene: TRBJ2-1
v_gene: TRBV5-1

CDR3aa: CASSLFAGVDYGYTF
j_gene: TRBJ1-2
v_gene: TRBV5-6

CDR3aa: CASSHGDRDTEAFF
j_gene: TRBJ1-1
v_gene: TRBV3-1/TRBV3-2

CDR3aa: CASSLTHSEAETQYF
j_gene: TRBJ2-5
v_gene: TRBV7-3

CDR3aa: CASSLVLAASYNEQFF
j_gene: TRBJ2-1
v_gene: TRBV7-2

CDR3aa: CASSPRTDNSNQPQHF
j_gene: TRBJ1-5
v_gene: TRBV9

CDR3aa: CASRSGRTVMNTEAFF
j_gene: TRBJ1-1
v_gene: TRBV2

CDR3aa: CASSQGTGDGYTF
j_gene: TRBJ1-2
v_gene: TRBV3-1/TRBV3-2

CDR3aa: CASSSGQGAYNEQFF
j_gene: TRBJ2-1
v_gene: TRBV11-3